The rows below give T cell receptor beta chains drawn from one sample of a study of blood T cell repertoires in COVID-19. The assay was immunoSEQ multiplex PCR, and TCRdb's table has in-frame clones only and misses some. The sample includes 50,000 to 65,000 clones, about 87% of them seen just once. The sequencing sample was made of peripheral blood. These receptors were collected from a man in his 70s with acute or convalescent COVID-19. The CDR3 runs from the conserved cysteine through the conserved F or W. A D gene is named only where the DNA matches it firmly. A clone size is listed for some rows: how often the clone was seen (once, few, many), or a class if it is expanded.

j_call,d_call,v_call,clone_size,cdr3_aa,cdr3_nt
TRBJ2-3,TRBD2,TRBV3-1/TRBV3-2,.,CASRPGTSGTDTQYF,TGTGCCAGCAGACCCGGGACTAGCGGCACAGATACGCAGTATTTT
TRBJ2-6,TRBD1,TRBV28,once,CASSPGGPGANVLTF,TGTGCCAGCAGCCCAGGGGGCCCTGGGGCCAACGTCCTGACTTTC
TRBJ1-1,.,TRBV11-2,few,CASSFPGSTEAFF,TGTGCCAGCAGCTTCCCAGGGTCCACTGAAGCTTTCTTT
TRBJ2-5,.,TRBV6-5,once,CASRRDSRQETQYF,TGTGCCAGCAGAAGGGACTCGCGACAAGAGACCCAGTACTTC
TRBJ2-5,TRBD1,TRBV28,.,CASWDRDQETQYF,TGTGCCAGCTGGGACAGGGACCAAGAGACCCAGTACTTC
TRBJ1-2,.,TRBV19,.,CASSIAWGTPNGYTF,TGTGCCAGTAGTATAGCTTGGGGGACTCCGAATGGCTACACCTTC
TRBJ1-2,TRBD1,TRBV9,.,CASSPKQGAGYGYTF,TGTGCCAGCAGTCCCAAACAGGGGGCGGGCTATGGCTACACCTTC
TRBJ2-5,TRBD2,TRBV19,.,CASSDGSGGQETQYF,TGTGCCAGTAGCGACGGGTCGGGAGGGCAGGAGACCCAGTACTTC
TRBJ1-2,.,TRBV3-1/TRBV3-2,.,CASSQDLGARGYTF,TGTGCCAGCAGCCAAGATTTGGGGGCTAGAGGCTACACCTTC
TRBJ1-2,TRBD1,TRBV6-5,.,CASTRQGGYGYTF,TGTGCCAGCACCAGACAGGGCGGCTATGGCTACACCTTC
TRBJ1-5,TRBD1,TRBV3-1/TRBV3-2,.,CASSQDLGQGYQPQHF,TGTGCCAGCAGCCAAGATCTTGGACAGGGCTATCAGCCCCAGCATTTT
TRBJ1-5,TRBD1,TRBV28,.,CASATSQAGGRLMPQHF,TGTGCCAGTGCAACGTCTCAGGCAGGGGGTAGGTTGATGCCCCAGCATTTT
TRBJ1-2,.,TRBV28,.,CASHKYYSTDGYTF,TGTGCCAGCCACAAGTACTATTCTACCGACGGCTACACCTTC
TRBJ1-5,.,TRBV5-4,.,CASSSGVFNQPQHF,TGTGCCAGCAGCTCGGGTGTGTTCAATCAGCCCCAGCATTTT
TRBJ2-5,TRBD2,TRBV5-4,.,CASSPRAGGRQETQYF,TGTGCCAGCAGCCCGAGAGCGGGGGGACGACAAGAGACCCAGTACTTC
TRBJ2-7,.,TRBV5-4,.,CASSLAGQGNYEQYF,TGTGCCAGCAGCTTGGCTGGTCAGGGTAACTACGAGCAGTACTTC
TRBJ2-7,.,TRBV19,.,CASSPHRVPYEQYF,TGTGCCAGTAGTCCCCACAGAGTTCCCTACGAGCAGTACTTC
TRBJ2-5,.,TRBV24-1,.,CATSETGVQETQYF,TGTGCCACCAGTGAAACGGGGGTCCAAGAGACCCAGTACTTC
TRBJ2-2,TRBD1,TRBV18,.,CASRSRDRNTGELFF,TGTGCCAGCCGAAGCCGGGACAGAAACACCGGGGAGCTGTTTTTT